Here is one T cell receptor (beta chain) with its context. The antigen remains undetermined. The data originate from a study of T cell repertoires in cytomegalovirus infection. Study summary: Alongside well-studied HLA-B-restricted CMV epitopes, recently identified HLA-C-restricted CMV epitopes were also used.

TCRdb used MiXCR to reprocess the reads, holding one entry per CDR3 protein. The sample holds about 310,000 distinct CDR3 sequences; 25% are singletons and the top ten take less than 15%. From germline, CDR1 is SQVTM and CDR2 ANQGSEA. V gave up 1 base and J gave up 7 bases, with 19 bases separating them. The CDR3 is 15 amino acids. General study points: Public TCR beta family frequency separated CMV-and-HLA carriers, including in an independent cohort. HLA-C-restricted CMV clonotypes gave the most frequent clonotype in two of eight donors.

The sequencing used cultured PBMCs, collected from culture after CMV antigen stimulation. This clonotype originated in a human donor in good health (CMV status not recorded). Some clones in this sample may be carry-over from other donors' samples. The V gene is TRBV29-1, the J gene TRBJ1-1; D gene uncertain. CDR3 bases: TGCAGCGTTGAAGGGACCTTTGGGATCTGGGATGAAGCTTTCTTT. This translates into CSVEGTFGIWDEAFF.